The clone carrying this T cell receptor (beta chain) was recorded a few times. Its antigen is still unknown. Researchers took RNA transcripts and amplified TCR beta CDR3 regions from them. First-round RT-PCR used HTBI primers; second-round multiplex PCR followed. TCRdb fed the multiplex PCR reads into MiXCR, producing one record per CDR3 protein. The sample records about 740,000 distinct CDR3 sequences, around 40% being singletons. The data were taken from a study of Graves' ophthalmopathy and Graves' hyperthyroidism. Whole-study findings and limits: Most clonotypes expanded in thyroid above 0.001 frequency were present in blood too.

Every ophthalmopathy donor presented moderate-to-severe activity, CAS ≥3, NOSPECS ≥4 and duration under 3 months. The sequenced sample consisted of peripheral blood. This TCR was recovered from an adult man with Graves' ophthalmopathy.

The CDR3 loop reads CASSLVGARETQYF. CDR3 bases: TGTGCCAGCAGCTTAGTGGGGGCCCGGGAGACCCAGTACTTC. The chain is built from TRBV13 and TRBJ2-5; a possible D gene is TRBD1 (6 bases). Germline V gene sequence: CDR1 PRHDT, CDR2 FYEKMQ (reference sequence). CDR3 length: 14 amino acids. V gave up 1 base and J gave up 5 bases, with 11 bases separating them.